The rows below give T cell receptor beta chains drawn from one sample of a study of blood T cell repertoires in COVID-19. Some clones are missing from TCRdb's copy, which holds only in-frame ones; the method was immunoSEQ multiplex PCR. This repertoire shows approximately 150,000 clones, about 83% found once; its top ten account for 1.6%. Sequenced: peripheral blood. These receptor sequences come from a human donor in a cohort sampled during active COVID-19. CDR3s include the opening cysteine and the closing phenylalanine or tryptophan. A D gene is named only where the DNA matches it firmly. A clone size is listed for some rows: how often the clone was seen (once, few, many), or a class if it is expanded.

CASSPTGASGTYEQYF TGTGCCAGCAGCCCGACCGGGGCTAGCGGGACCTACGAGCAGTACTTC TRBV4-2 NA TRBJ2-7 TRBD2
CASSILAAASNEQFF TGTGCCAGTAGTATACTAGCGGCAGCTTCCAATGAGCAGTTCTTC TRBV19 NA TRBJ2-1 TRBD2
CASSLRTGTNEQFF TGTGCCAGTAGTTTGAGGACAGGGACAAATGAGCAGTTCTTC TRBV19 NA TRBJ2-1 TRBD1
CASRLQGKGNQPQHF TGTGCCAGCAGATTACAGGGGAAGGGCAATCAGCCCCAGCATTTT TRBV28 NA TRBJ1-5 TRBD1
CASRETGNTGELFF TGTGCCAGTAGGGAGACAGGTAACACCGGGGAGCTGTTTTTT TRBV19 NA TRBJ2-2 NA
CASSLVWGGQNEQYF TGTGCCAGCAGCTTAGTGTGGGGGGGTCAGAACGAGCAGTACTTC TRBV7-9 NA TRBJ2-7 TRBD2
CASSPRGAGSYEQYF TGTGCCAGCAGTCCACGGGGAGCGGGATCCTACGAGCAGTACTTC TRBV6-2/TRBV6-3 few TRBJ2-7 TRBD2
CASSPALSLGQSQTNYGYTF TGTGCCAGCAGCCCCGCGTTAAGTTTAGGACAGTCCCAGACCAATTATGGCTACACCTTC TRBV7-6 NA TRBJ1-2 NA
CASRSRGDNEQFF TGTGCCAGCCGCAGCAGAGGAGACAATGAGCAGTTCTTC TRBV2 NA TRBJ2-1 NA
CASARGDFNQPQHF TGTGCCAGCGCGCGGGGGGACTTCAATCAGCCCCAGCATTTT TRBV9 few TRBJ1-5 NA
CASSLVGGRTGELFF TGTGCCAGCAGCTTAGTAGGCGGCCGCACCGGGGAGCTGTTTTTT TRBV11-3 NA TRBJ2-2 NA
CASSLAYEAVSSYEQYF TGTGCCAGCAGCTTAGCATATGAAGCGGTCAGCTCCTACGAGCAGTACTTC TRBV5-6 few TRBJ2-7 NA
CARPLGQLKGPVYGYTF TGCGCCCGCCCCCTAGGGCAGCTCAAGGGGCCGGTTTATGGCTACACCTTC TRBV10-1 NA TRBJ1-2 NA
CASSGSTGSGETQYF TGTGCCAGCAGCGGGTCTACCGGGAGCGGGGAGACCCAGTACTTC TRBV9 NA TRBJ2-5 NA
CASSPPGTGTYYGYTF TGTGCCAGCAGCCCTCCCGGGACAGGGACTTACTATGGCTACACCTTC TRBV16 NA TRBJ1-2 TRBD1
CASSAGLYNEQFF TGTGCCAGCAGTGCCGGACTTTACAATGAGCAGTTCTTC TRBV2 NA TRBJ2-1 NA
CASSPAGLYNEQFF TGTGCTAGCAGCCCAGCGGGCCTCTACAATGAGCAGTTCTTC TRBV7-7 NA TRBJ2-1 NA
CASSPREGNEQFF TGTGCCAGCAGCCCGAGGGAGGGAAATGAGCAGTTCTTC TRBV28 NA TRBJ2-1 TRBD2
CASSLQVPSRPQHF TGTGCCAGCTCACTACAGGTCCCTTCAAGGCCCCAGCATTTT TRBV28 NA TRBJ1-5 NA
CASSPSLADTGQPQHF TGTGCCAGCTCCCCTTCGTTGGCAGATACAGGACAGCCCCAGCATTTT TRBV18 NA TRBJ1-5 NA